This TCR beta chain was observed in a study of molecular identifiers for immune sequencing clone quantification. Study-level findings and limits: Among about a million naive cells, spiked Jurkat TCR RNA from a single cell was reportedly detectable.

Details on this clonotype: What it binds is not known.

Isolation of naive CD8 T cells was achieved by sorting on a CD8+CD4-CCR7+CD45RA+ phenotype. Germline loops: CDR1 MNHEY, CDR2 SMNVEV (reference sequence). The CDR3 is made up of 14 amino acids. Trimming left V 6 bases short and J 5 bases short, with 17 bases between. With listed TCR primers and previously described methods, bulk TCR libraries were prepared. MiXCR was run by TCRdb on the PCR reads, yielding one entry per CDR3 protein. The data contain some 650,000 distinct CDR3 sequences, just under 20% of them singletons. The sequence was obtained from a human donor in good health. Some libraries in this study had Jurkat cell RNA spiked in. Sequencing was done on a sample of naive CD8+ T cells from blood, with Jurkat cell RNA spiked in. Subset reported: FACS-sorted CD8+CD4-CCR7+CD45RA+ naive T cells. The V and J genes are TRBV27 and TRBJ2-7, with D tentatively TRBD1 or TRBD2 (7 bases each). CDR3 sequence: CASSLRGGWNEQYF. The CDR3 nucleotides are TGTGCCAGCAGCCTCAGGGGGGGATGGAACGAGCAGTACTTC.